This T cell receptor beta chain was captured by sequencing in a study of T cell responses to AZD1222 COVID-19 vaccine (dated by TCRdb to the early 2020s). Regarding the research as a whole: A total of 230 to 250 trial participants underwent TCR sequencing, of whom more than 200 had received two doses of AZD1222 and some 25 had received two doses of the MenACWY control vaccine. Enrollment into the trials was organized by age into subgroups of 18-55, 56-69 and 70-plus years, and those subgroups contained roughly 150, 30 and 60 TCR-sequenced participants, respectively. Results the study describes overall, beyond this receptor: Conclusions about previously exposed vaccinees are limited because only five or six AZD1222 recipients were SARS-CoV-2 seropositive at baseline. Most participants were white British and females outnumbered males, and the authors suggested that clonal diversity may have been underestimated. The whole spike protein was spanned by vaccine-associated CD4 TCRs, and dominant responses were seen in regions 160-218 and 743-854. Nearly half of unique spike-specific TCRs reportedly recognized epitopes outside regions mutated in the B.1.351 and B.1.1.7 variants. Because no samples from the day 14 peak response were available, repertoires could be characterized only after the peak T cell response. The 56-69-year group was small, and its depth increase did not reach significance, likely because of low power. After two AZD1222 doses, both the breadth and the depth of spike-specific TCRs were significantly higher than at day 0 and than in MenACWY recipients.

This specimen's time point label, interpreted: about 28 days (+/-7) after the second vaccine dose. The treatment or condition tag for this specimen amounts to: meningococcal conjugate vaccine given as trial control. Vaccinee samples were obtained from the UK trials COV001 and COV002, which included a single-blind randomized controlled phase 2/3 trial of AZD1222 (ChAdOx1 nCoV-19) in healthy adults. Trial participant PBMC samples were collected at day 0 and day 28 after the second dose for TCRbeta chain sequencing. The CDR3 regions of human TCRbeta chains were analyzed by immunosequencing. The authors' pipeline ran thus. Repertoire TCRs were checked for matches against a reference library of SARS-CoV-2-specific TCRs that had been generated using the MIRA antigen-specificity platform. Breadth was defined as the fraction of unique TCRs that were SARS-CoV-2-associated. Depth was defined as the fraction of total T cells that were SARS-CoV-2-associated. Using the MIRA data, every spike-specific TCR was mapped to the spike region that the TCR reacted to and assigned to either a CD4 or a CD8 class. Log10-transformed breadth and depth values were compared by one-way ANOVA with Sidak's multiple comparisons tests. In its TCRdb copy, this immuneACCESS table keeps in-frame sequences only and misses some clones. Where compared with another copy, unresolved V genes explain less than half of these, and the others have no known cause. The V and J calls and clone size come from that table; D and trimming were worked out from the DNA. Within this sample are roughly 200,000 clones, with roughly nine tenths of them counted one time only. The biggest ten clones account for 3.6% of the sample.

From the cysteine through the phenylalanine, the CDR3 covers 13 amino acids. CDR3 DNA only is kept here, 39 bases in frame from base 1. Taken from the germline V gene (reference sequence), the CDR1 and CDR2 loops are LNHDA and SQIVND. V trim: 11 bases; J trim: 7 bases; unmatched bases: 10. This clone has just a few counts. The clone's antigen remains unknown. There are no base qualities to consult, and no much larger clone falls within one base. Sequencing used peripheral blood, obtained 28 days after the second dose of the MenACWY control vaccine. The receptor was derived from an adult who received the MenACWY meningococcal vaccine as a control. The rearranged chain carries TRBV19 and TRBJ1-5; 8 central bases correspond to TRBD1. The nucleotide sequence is TGTGCCGGCGGACAGGGAAAAGGGCAGCCCCAGCATTTT. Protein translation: CAGGQGKGQPQHF.